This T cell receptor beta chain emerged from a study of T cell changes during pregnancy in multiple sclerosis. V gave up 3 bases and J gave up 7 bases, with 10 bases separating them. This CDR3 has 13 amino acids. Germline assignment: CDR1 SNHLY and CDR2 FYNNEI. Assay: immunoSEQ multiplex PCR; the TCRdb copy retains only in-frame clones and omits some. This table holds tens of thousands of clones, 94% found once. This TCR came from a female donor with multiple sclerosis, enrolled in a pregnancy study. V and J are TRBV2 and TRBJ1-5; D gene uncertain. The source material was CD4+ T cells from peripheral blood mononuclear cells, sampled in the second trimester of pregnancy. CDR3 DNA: TGTGCCAGCAGTGACAATCCCGAGCAGCCCCAGCATTTT. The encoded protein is CASSDNPEQPQHF.